The 15 T cell receptor beta chains below were found in one sample sequenced in a study of siplizumab effects on memory and regulatory T cells. For less than seven days at 37°C, the mixed lymphocyte reaction cells were kept in coculture. Method: immunoSEQ multiplex PCR; TCRdb's copy keeps in-frame clones and lacks some. The repertoire holds approximately 20,000 clones, approximately 44% seen once, with about 5.5% in the top ten. Antigens for these TCRs are unknown. The sequenced material came from CFSE-low (dividing) CD4+ T cells sorted from an allogeneic mixed lymphocyte reaction. The receptor source for this set is a human donor in good health; the cells came from an allogeneic mixed lymphocyte reaction. Some clones in this sample may be carry-over from other donors' samples.

This clone was picked up a small number of times. This chain connects TRBV6-6 to TRBJ2-7; D call uncertain. Germline V gives CDR1 MNHNY, CDR2 SVGAGI (reference sequence). The CDR3 has 13 residues. The ends were cut back, 6 bases at V and 1 base at J, with 10 bases in the middle. The CDR3 region has the DNA TGTGCCAGCAGAGGATCCGGGTCCTACGAGCAGTACTTC. It codes for CASRGSGSYEQYF.

This clone occurred a few times. The J gene is TRBJ2-7, the V gene TRBV6-1, with unresolved D. Trimming left V 2 bases short and J 3 bases short, with 8 bases between. Germline V gene lookup returns CDR1 MNHNS and CDR2 SASEGT. The CDR3 is 13 residues long. The DNA for the CDR3 is TGTGCCAGCAGTGAACCTAACGTCTACGAGCAGTACTTC. As protein: CASSEPNVYEQYF.

The V call is TRBV6-6, the J call TRBJ2-5; D not certain. The CDR3 consists of 15 residues. The germline V gene has CDR1 MNHNY and CDR2 SVGAGI (reference sequence). Trimming shortened V by 6 bases and J by 3 bases, and 17 bases separated the two germline ends. CDR3: CASRPHVAIEETQYF. DNA for the CDR3: TGTGCCAGCAGACCCCACGTGGCGATTGAAGAGACCCAGTACTTC.

This chain connects TRBV4-1 to TRBJ2-5; 9 bases are a match to TRBD1. The germline V gene encodes CDR1 MGHRA and CDR2 YSYEKL. J gave up 7 bases and V 5 bases, and 8 bases lay outside the gene matches. CDR3 length equals 14 residues. Here the CDR3 DNA reads TGCGCCAGCAGCACTCGACAGGGGGGGTGGACCCAGTACTTC. Protein: CASSTRQGGWTQYF.

In this sample, this clone turned up a few times. This chain links TRBV18 with TRBJ1-5; no definite D call. The CDR3 loop spans 15 amino acids. V was trimmed by 2 bases and J by 4 bases, leaving 12 bases between them. Per the germline V gene, CDR1 is KGHSH and CDR2 is LQKENI. CDR3 in DNA: TGTGCCAGCTCACCAGGAGCCCCTCTAAATCAGCCCCAGCATTTT. Protein: CASSPGAPLNQPQHF.

J is TRBJ1-6 and V is TRBV6-1; D call uncertain. The CDR3 consists of 18 residues. V gave up 3 bases and J gave up 0 bases, with 15 bases separating them. In germline, CDR1 is MNHNS, CDR2 SASEGT. CDR3 DNA: TGTGCCAGCAGTGAGGAGGCCCCTCTTAGCTCCTATAATTCACCCCTCCACTTT. Translated, it gives CASSEEAPLSSYNSPLHF.

The V call is TRBV2, the J call TRBJ2-5; D is ambiguous. This CDR3 is 15 amino acids long. V gave up 5 bases and J gave up 4 bases, with 17 bases separating them. Germline V CDR1 and CDR2: SNHLY, FYNNEI. The CDR3 protein is CASSPWASPTETQYF. In DNA form, the CDR3 reads TGTGCCAGCAGTCCCTGGGCGTCGCCCACAGAGACCCAGTACTTC. The full variable domain, rest sourced from reference TRBV2 and TRBJ2-5, is EPEVTQTPSHQVTQMGQEVILRCVPISNHLYFYWYRQILGQKVEFLVSFYNNEISEKSEIFDDQFSVERPDGSNFTLKIRSTKLEDSAMYFCASSPWASPTETQYFGPGTRLLVL.

The table lists this clone with many counts. The V and J genes are TRBV9 and TRBJ2-3; 9 bases map to TRBD1. Looked up from germline, CDR1 is SGDLS and CDR2 is YYNGEE. The CDR3 covers 15 residues. V was clipped by 4 bases and J by 6 bases; unmatched bases: 9. The chain's CDR3 is CASSTPQGAADTQYF. The CDR3 coding sequence is TGTGCCAGCAGCACCCCACAGGGGGCGGCGGATACGCAGTATTTT. The full variable domain, rest sourced from reference TRBV9 and TRBJ2-3, is DSGVTQTPKHLITATGQRVTLRCSPRSGDLSVYWYQQSLDQGLQFLIQYYNGEERAKGNILERFSAQQFPDLHSELNLSSLELGDSALYFCASSTPQGAADTQYFGPGTRLTVL.

This clone was seen a handful of times. The gene calls are TRBV18 and TRBJ2-1; 9 bases match TRBD2. Losses at the gene ends were 1 base for V and 9 bases for J; bases not matched to a gene: 10. The CDR3 spans 16 residues. Germline V lookup: CDR1 KGHSH, CDR2 LQKENI. In DNA form, the CDR3 reads TGTGCCAGCTCACCACGTGCTAGCGGGGCGACCAGTGAGCAGTTCTTC. Encoded protein: CASSPRASGATSEQFF.

The chain employs TRBV7-9 and TRBJ1-3, with a possible D match to TRBD1 (6 bases). The length of the CDR3 is 14 residues. Germline CDR1 reads SEHNR; CDR2 reads FQNEAQ (reference sequence). Trimming removed 10 bases from V and 0 bases from J, with 13 bases in between. The CDR3, as DNA: TGTGCCATTACTAAGGGGGGCTCTGGAAACACCATATATTTT. Its translation is CAITKGGSGNTIYF.

This clone was counted a single time. V usage is TRBV2 and J usage is TRBJ1-4, with no clear D. CDR1 SNHLY and CDR2 FYNNEI come from the germline V gene. CDR3 size: 13 residues. V gave up 4 bases and J gave up 5 bases, with 8 bases separating them. This CDR3 is CASSGRLNEKLFF. CDR3 bases: TGTGCCAGCAGTGGGCGGCTCAATGAAAAACTGTTTTTT.

The chain employs TRBV5-8 and TRBJ1-5; D is unresolved. The germline V gene has CDR1 SGHTS and CDR2 YDEGEE. The CDR3 covers 14 residues. The germline V and J ends were trimmed by 0 bases and 0 bases, with 4 bases remaining between them. The CDR3 DNA reads as TGTGCCAGCAGCTTGGAAGATAGCAATCAGCCCCAGCATTTT. Its translation is CASSLEDSNQPQHF.

The chain has TRBV28 and TRBJ2-7; D is undetermined. This CDR3 comprises 16 residues. Germline CDR1 reads MDHEN; CDR2 reads SYDVKM. Trimming stripped 2 bases from V and 2 bases from J, with 16 bases between. The CDR3 here is CASSLIPGNPAYEQYF. CDR3 sequence (DNA): TGTGCCAGCAGTTTAATACCAGGTAACCCCGCCTACGAGCAGTACTTC. Variable domain in full (rest from reference TRBV28 and TRBJ2-7): DVKVTQSSRYLVKRTGEKVFLECVQDMDHENMFWYRQDPGLGLRLIYFSYDVKMKEKGDIPEGYSVSREKKERFSLILESASTNQTSMYLCASSLIPGNPAYEQYFGPGTRLTVT.

This chain links TRBV7-2 with TRBJ2-5; D perhaps matches TRBD2 (5 bases). Near its end, the DNA agrees better with TRBJ2-7, so the J call may be wrong. The V gene's germline CDR1 is SGHTA and CDR2 FQGNSA. The CDR3 is made up of 14 amino acids. CDR3 sequence reads: CASSQRADTYEQYF. The CDR3 bases are TGTGCCAGCAGCCAGAGAGCGGATACCTACGAGCAGTACTTC.

This clone was detected only once. The chain combines TRBV5-1 with TRBJ1-2, with D perhaps TRBD1 (6 bases). The CDR3 length is 13 residues. The germline V gene encodes CDR1 SGHRS and CDR2 YFSETQ. V gave up 7 bases and J gave up 2 bases, with 12 bases separating them. The CDR3 nucleotides are TGCGCCAGCCGCCGAACAGGGAACTATGGCTACACCTTC. Its translation: CASRRTGNYGYTF.